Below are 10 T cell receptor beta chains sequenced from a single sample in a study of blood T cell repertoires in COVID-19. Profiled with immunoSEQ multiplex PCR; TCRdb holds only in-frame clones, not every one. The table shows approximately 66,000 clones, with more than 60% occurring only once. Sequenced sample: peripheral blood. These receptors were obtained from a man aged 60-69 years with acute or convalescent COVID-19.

CDR3 nucleotide sequence: TGTGCCACCGAGGACAGGCCCACAGATACGCAGTATTTT. This sequence encodes CATEDRPTDTQYF. The V gene is TRBV27, the J gene TRBJ2-3; 7 nucleotides match TRBD1. CDR3 length equals 13 residues. The germline V gene encodes CDR1 MNHEY and CDR2 SMNVEV (reference sequence). V shed 10 bases and J 2 bases; nucleotides not matched to a gene: 6.

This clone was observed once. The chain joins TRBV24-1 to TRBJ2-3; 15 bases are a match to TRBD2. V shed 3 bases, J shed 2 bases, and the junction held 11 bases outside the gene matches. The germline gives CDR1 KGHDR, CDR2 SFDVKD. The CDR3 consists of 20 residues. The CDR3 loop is CATSDPYRGLAGGNTDTQYF. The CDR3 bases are TGTGCCACCAGTGATCCTTACCGGGGACTAGCGGGGGGTAACACAGATACGCAGTATTTT.

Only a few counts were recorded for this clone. The CDR3 sequence: CASSPGQGSSNYGYTF. DNA for the CDR3: TGTGCCAGCAGTCCAGGCCAGGGATCGTCTAACTATGGCTACACCTTC. This sequence joins TRBV6-6 and TRBJ1-2; a weak D match, TRBD1 (5 bases). This CDR3 has 16 amino acids. The germline V gene encodes CDR1 MNHNY and CDR2 SVGAGI (reference sequence). V was clipped by 5 bases and J by 0 bases, with 16 bases between them.

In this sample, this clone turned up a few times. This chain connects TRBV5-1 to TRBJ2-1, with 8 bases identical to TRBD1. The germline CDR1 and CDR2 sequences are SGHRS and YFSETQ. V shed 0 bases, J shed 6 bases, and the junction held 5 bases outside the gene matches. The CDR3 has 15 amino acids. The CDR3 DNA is TGCGCCAGCAGCTTGGGACAGGGGTCAATCAATGAGCAGTTCTTC. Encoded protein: CASSLGQGSINEQFF. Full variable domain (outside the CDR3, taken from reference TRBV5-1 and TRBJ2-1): KAGVTQTPRYLIKTRGQQVTLSCSPISGHRSVSWYQQTPGQGLQFLFEYFSETQRNKGNFPGRFSGRQFSNSRSEMNVSTLELGDSALYLCASSLGQGSINEQFFGPGTRLTVL.

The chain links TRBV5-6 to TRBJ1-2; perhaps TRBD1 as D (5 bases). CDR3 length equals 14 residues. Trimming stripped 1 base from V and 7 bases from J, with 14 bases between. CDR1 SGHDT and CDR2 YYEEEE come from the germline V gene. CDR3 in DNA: TGTGCCAGCAGCTTGATGGCGGGAAGGGGTGGCTACACCTTC. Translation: CASSLMAGRGGYTF. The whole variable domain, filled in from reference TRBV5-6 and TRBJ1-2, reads DAGVTQSPTHLIKTRGQQVTLRCSPKSGHDTVSWYQQALGQGPQFIFQYYEEEERQRGNFPDRFSGHQFPNYSSELNVNALLLGDSALYLCASSLMAGRGGYTFGSGTRLTVV.

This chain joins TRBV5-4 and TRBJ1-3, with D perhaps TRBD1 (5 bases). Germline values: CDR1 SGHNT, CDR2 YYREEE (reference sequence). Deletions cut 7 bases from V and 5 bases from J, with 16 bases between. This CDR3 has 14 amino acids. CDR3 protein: CASRHVRDRNTIYF. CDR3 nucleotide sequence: TGTGCCAGCCGTCACGTCAGGGATAGAAACACCATATATTTT.

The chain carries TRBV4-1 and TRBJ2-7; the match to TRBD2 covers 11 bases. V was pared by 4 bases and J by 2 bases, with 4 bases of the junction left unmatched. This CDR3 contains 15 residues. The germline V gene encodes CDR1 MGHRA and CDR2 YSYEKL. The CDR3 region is CASSLGLADTYEQYF. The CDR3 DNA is TGCGCCAGCAGCCTGGGACTAGCGGACACCTACGAGCAGTACTTC.

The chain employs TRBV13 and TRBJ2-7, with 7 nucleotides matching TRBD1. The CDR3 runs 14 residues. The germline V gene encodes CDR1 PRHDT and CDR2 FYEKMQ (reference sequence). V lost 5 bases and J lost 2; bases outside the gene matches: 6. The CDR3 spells CASSRPGTAYEQYF. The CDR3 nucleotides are TGTGCCAGCAGCCGCCCCGGGACAGCCTACGAGCAGTACTTC.

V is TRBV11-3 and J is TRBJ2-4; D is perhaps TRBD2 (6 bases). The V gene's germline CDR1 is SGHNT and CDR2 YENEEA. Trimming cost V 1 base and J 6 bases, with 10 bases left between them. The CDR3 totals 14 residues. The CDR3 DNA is TGTGCCAGCAGCTTAGGCGGGGATGTAAACATTCAGTACTTC. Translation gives CASSLGGDVNIQYF.

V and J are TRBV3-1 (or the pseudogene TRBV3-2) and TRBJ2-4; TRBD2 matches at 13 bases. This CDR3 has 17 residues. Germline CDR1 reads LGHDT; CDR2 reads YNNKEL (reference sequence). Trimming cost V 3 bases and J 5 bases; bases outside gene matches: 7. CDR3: CASSHRTSGSGENIQYF. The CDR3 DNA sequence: TGTGCCAGCAGCCATCGGACTAGCGGGAGTGGAGAAAACATTCAGTACTTC.